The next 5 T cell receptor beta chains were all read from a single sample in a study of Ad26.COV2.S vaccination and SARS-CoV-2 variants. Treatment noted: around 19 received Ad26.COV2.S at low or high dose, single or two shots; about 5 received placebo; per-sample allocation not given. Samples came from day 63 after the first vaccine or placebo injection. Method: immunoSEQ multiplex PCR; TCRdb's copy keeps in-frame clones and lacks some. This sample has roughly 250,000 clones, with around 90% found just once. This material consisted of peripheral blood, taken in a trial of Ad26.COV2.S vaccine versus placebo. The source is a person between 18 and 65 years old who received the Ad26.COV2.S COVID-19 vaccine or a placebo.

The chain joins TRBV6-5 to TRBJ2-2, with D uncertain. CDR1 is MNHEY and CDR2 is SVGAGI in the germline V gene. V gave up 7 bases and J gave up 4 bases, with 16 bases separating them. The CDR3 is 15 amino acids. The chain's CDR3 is CASKSGFLGTGELFF. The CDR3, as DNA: TGTGCCAGCAAATCTGGCTTTCTAGGCACCGGGGAGCTGTTTTTT.

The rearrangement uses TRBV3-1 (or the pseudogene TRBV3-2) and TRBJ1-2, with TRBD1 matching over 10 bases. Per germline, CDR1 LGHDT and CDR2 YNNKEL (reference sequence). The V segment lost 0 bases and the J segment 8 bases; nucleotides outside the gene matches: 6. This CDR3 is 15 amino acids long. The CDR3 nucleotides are TGTGCCAGCAGCCAAGAGGGGACAGGGGTCAGGGGCTACACCTTC. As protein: CASSQEGTGVRGYTF.

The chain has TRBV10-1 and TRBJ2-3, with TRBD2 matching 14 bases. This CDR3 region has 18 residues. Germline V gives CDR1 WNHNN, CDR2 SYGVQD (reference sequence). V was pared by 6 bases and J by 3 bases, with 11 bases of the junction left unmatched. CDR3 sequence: CASRSGLAGARGTDTQYF. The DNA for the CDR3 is TGCGCCAGCAGGTCGGGACTAGCGGGGGCCCGGGGGACAGATACGCAGTATTTT.

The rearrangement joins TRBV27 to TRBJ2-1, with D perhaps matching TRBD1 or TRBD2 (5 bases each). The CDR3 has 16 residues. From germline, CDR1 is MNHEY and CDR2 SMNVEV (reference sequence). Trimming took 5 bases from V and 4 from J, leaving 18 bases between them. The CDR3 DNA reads TGTGCCAGCAGTCCCGGGACCAATTTAGGGTACAATGAGCAGTTCTTC. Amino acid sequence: CASSPGTNLGYNEQFF.

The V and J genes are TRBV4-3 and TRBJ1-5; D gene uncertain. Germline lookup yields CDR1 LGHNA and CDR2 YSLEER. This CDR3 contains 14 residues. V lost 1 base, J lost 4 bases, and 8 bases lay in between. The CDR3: CASSQGETNQPQHF. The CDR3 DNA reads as TGCGCCAGCAGCCAAGGAGAGACGAATCAGCCCCAGCATTTT.